This T cell receptor (beta chain) was identified in a study of human T cells and chemical hapten exposure. Study-level points and caveats: Controls had significantly fewer large CDR3 similarity clusters than were formed by expanded TCRs.

MiXCR, run by TCRdb on the RACE reads, gives a single entry per CDR3 protein. The sample shows some 340,000 distinct CDR3 sequences, around 6.9% of them seen only once. Sample time point: patch test 1, 2 weeks after DPC sensitization. The treatment was: therapeutic diphenylcyclopropenone sensitization with weekly scalp DPC. Unfractionated whole blood yielded total RNA. A remark on this clonotype: Its cognate antigen is unknown.

Germline-derived CDR1 and CDR2 are PRHDT and FYEKMQ (reference sequence). V lost 3 bases and J lost 8, with 7 bases in between. The CDR3 spans 11 residues. The receptor was derived from a woman aged 18 to 35 with alopecia areata. Some clones in this sample may be carry-over from other donors' samples. The sample consisted of whole blood, taken in connection with sensitization to the hapten diphenylcyclopropenone (DPC). The V and J genes are TRBV13 and TRBJ1-1; D gene uncertain. The CDR3 DNA follows: TGTGCCAGCAGCTTGCCCCCCGAAGCTTTCTTT. Translating it yields CASSLPPEAFF.